Listed below are T cell receptor beta chains from one sample, sequenced in a study of Ad26.COV2.S vaccination and SARS-CoV-2 variants. The table came from immunoSEQ multiplex PCR; TCRdb's copy has only in-frame clones and leaves some out. The data hold 440,000 or so clones, with less than 95% observed a single time. The specimen comprised peripheral blood, sampled in a trial of Ad26.COV2.S vaccine versus placebo. Every receptor here comes from a person between 18 and 59 years old who received the Ad26.COV2.S COVID-19 vaccine or a placebo. Each CDR3 is given with its conserved first and last residue. Each record gives: J gene, clone size, CDR3 length, D gene, V gene, CDR3 protein, CDR3 DNA. D genes are given only for firm matches. Clone size is not always given. Where it is, it says once, few, many or a class for expanded clones.

>TRBJ2-3|-|15|-|TRBV9
CASSVVSAGTDTQYF
TGTGCCAGCAGCGTAGTTAGCGCAGGCACAGATACGCAGTATTTT
>TRBJ2-4|-|14|-|TRBV29-1
CSVEDRGIKNIQYF
TGCAGCGTTGAAGATCGGGGAATCAAAAACATTCAGTACTTC
>TRBJ2-7|-|14|-|TRBV4-3
CASSHPRSSYEQYF
TGCGCCAGCAGCCATCCTAGAAGCTCCTACGAGCAGTACTTC
>TRBJ2-7|-|14|-|TRBV28
CASSLYGEAREQYF
TGTGCCAGCAGTTTATACGGGGAAGCACGCGAGCAGTACTTC
>TRBJ2-6|once|16|TRBD1|TRBV5-1
CASSLITGAGANVLTF
TGCGCCAGCAGCTTGATCACAGGGGCCGGGGCCAACGTCCTGACTTTC
>TRBJ2-1|-|13|-|TRBV27
CASSFPGYNEQFF
TGTGCCAGCAGTTTCCCCGGGTACAATGAGCAGTTCTTC
>TRBJ1-4|-|13|-|TRBV3-1/TRBV3-2
CASSQGLNEKLFF
TGTGCCAGCAGCCAAGGCCTAAATGAAAAACTGTTTTTT
>TRBJ2-5|-|13|-|TRBV9
CASSVGGRETQYF
TGTGCCAGCAGCGTAGGAGGGCGAGAGACCCAGTACTTC
>TRBJ2-3|many|14|TRBD2|TRBV10-3
CAIRSSGVTDTQYF
TGTGCCATCAGGTCGAGCGGGGTAACAGATACGCAGTATTTT
>TRBJ1-1|-|11|-|TRBV29-1
CSFDSDTEAFF
TGCAGCTTCGATTCGGACACTGAAGCTTTCTTT
>TRBJ2-7|-|13|-|TRBV18
CASSPGRDYEQYF
TGTGCCAGCTCACCGGGACGAGACTACGAGCAGTACTTC
>TRBJ2-6|-|17|-|TRBV5-1
CASRKRQDSSGANVLTF
TGCGCCAGCAGGAAGCGGCAGGATAGCTCTGGGGCCAACGTCCTGACTTTC
>TRBJ1-2|few|13|-|TRBV30
CAWSSGGGGGYTF
TGTGCCTGGAGTAGTGGAGGAGGGGGTGGCTACACCTTC
>TRBJ2-1|-|15|-|TRBV7-8
CASSLVSSPYNEQFF
TGTGCCAGCAGCTTAGTGTCCAGCCCCTACAATGAGCAGTTCTTC
>TRBJ2-5|-|15|-|TRBV3-1/TRBV3-2
CASSPLGGNRETQYF
TGTGCCAGCAGCCCTCTCGGGGGTAACCGGGAGACCCAGTACTTC
>TRBJ2-1|-|12|-|TRBV11-3
CASSLVGDEQFF
TGTGCCAGCAGCTTGGTAGGGGATGAGCAGTTCTTC
>TRBJ1-1|-|14|-|TRBV7-9
CASSAPGQNTEAFF
TGTGCCAGCAGCGCGCCAGGACAGAACACTGAAGCTTTCTTT
>TRBJ2-7|-|17|TRBD2|TRBV10-1
CASNSGAGGHSIYEQYF
TGCGCCAGCAACTCGGGGGCGGGGGGACACTCAATCTACGAGCAGTACTTC
>TRBJ2-7|-|13|TRBD1|TRBV19
CASSPTGVYEQYF
TGTGCCAGTAGCCCGACAGGGGTCTACGAGCAGTACTTC
>TRBJ2-3|-|15|-|TRBV28
CASSLRRWRTDTQYF
TGTGCCAGCAGTTTACGTCGGTGGCGCACAGATACGCAGTATTTT
>TRBJ2-1|-|17|TRBD2|TRBV24-1
CATSADGLAGRPNEQFF
TGTGCCACCAGTGCCGATGGACTAGCGGGACGACCAAATGAGCAGTTCTTC
>TRBJ1-2|-|11|-|TRBV6-5
CASRDSGFYTF
TGTGCCAGCAGGGACTCGGGATTCTACACCTTC
>TRBJ1-6|-|16|TRBD1|TRBV27
CATQTLTGVYNSPLHF
TGTGCCACCCAAACTCTAACAGGGGTTTATAATTCACCCCTCCACTTT
>TRBJ1-2|-|13|TRBD1|TRBV28
CASIGQGYYGYTF
TGTGCCAGCATAGGACAGGGGTACTATGGCTACACCTTC
>TRBJ2-1|-|16|-|TRBV5-1
CASSFAAGSTHNEQFF
TGCGCCAGCAGCTTCGCGGCCGGGAGCACCCACAATGAGCAGTTCTTC
>TRBJ2-2|few|16|-|TRBV7-6
CASSPLGEGNTGELFF
TGTGCCAGCAGCCCCCTCGGGGAAGGGAACACCGGGGAGCTGTTTTTT
>TRBJ2-1|few|21|TRBD1|TRBV23-1
CASSQHRGNELPRLYYNEQFF
TGCGCCAGCAGTCAACACAGGGGGAATGAGTTACCGAGACTATATTACAATGAGCAGTTCTTC
>TRBJ1-1|-|14|-|TRBV6-2/TRBV6-3
CASGPLGVWTEAFF
TGTGCCAGCGGCCCCCTCGGGGTCTGGACTGAAGCTTTCTTT
>TRBJ2-1|-|14|-|TRBV7-6
CASTPGDSHNEQFF
TGTGCCAGCACCCCAGGGGACTCCCACAATGAGCAGTTCTTC
>TRBJ1-4|-|13|-|TRBV7-9
CASSPTGHEKLFF
TGTGCCAGCAGCCCCACAGGGCACGAAAAACTGTTTTTT
>TRBJ2-3|-|17|TRBD2|TRBV2
CASSSGLAGEVADTQYF
TGTGCCAGCAGCTCGGGACTAGCGGGAGAGGTTGCAGATACGCAGTATTTT
>TRBJ2-7|-|13|-|TRBV28
CASRPPLSYEQYF
TGTGCCAGCAGACCTCCCCTCTCCTACGAGCAGTACTTC
>TRBJ2-5|-|15|TRBD1|TRBV15
CATSRDVAGGETQYF
TGTGCCACCAGCAGAGATGTTGCAGGGGGAGAGACCCAGTACTTC
>TRBJ2-1|-|16|TRBD2|TRBV11-1
CASSSSLAGESNEQFF
TGTGCCAGCAGCTCTTCACTAGCGGGAGAATCCAATGAGCAGTTCTTC
>TRBJ1-2|-|15|-|TRBV5-5
CASSFIGQPFYGYTF
TGTGCCAGCAGCTTCATCGGACAGCCCTTCTATGGCTACACCTTC
>TRBJ2-3|-|16|-|TRBV7-6
CASSLYSGLATDTQYF
TGTGCCAGCAGCTTATATTCGGGATTGGCCACAGATACGCAGTATTTT
>TRBJ2-3|-|15|-|TRBV25-1
CASSEGGGNTDTQYF
TGTGCCAGCAGTGAGGGAGGCGGGAACACAGATACGCAGTATTTT
>TRBJ2-3|-|16|TRBD2|TRBV7-9
CASSLRLAGETDTQYF
TGTGCCAGCAGCTTAAGACTAGCGGGAGAGACAGATACGCAGTATTTT
>TRBJ2-3|-|15|-|TRBV7-8
CASSSGVGVTDTQYF
TGTGCCAGCAGCTCCGGGGTGGGTGTCACGGATACGCAGTATTTT
>TRBJ2-3|-|18|TRBD2|TRBV5-4
CASSLAPGLAGGNYTQYF
TGTGCCAGCAGCTTGGCCCCAGGGCTAGCGGGAGGAAATTATACGCAGTATTTT
>TRBJ1-6|-|11|-|TRBV7-2
CASSLGSPLHF
TGTGCCAGCAGCTTGGGGTCACCCCTCCACTTT
>TRBJ2-5|-|15|TRBD1|TRBV7-2
CASSLVQGDGETQYF
TGTGCCAGCAGCTTAGTACAGGGGGATGGGGAGACCCAGTACTTC
>TRBJ2-3|-|16|-|TRBV27
CASSFAGQTPVDTQYF
TGTGCCAGCAGTTTCGCGGGTCAGACTCCGGTAGATACGCAGTATTTT
>TRBJ1-1|-|14|-|TRBV19
CASSPLGAYTEAFF
TGTGCCAGTAGTCCCCTGGGAGCATACACTGAAGCTTTCTTT
>TRBJ2-2|-|16|TRBD2|TRBV10-1
CASKRGLADLTGELFF
TGCGCCAGCAAGAGGGGACTAGCGGATCTCACCGGGGAGCTGTTTTTT
>TRBJ1-5|-|16|-|TRBV3-1/TRBV3-2
CASSPRGGVTNQPQHF
TGTGCCAGCAGCCCCCGGGGGGGGGTTACCAATCAGCCCCAGCATTTT
>TRBJ2-7|-|14|TRBD1|TRBV27
CASRPGGVLYEQYF
TGTGCCAGCAGACCAGGGGGCGTTCTTTACGAGCAGTACTTC
>TRBJ2-7|-|14|-|TRBV10-3
CAISRQGGHDEQYF
TGTGCCATCAGTCGACAGGGAGGGCATGACGAGCAGTACTTC
>TRBJ2-7|-|13|-|TRBV27
CASSLSGGYEQYF
TGTGCCAGCAGTTTATCAGGGGGCTACGAGCAGTACTTC
>TRBJ1-2|-|13|TRBD1|TRBV27
CASSSRQGDGYTF
TGTGCCAGCAGTTCAAGACAGGGTGATGGCTACACCTTC
>TRBJ2-7|-|15|TRBD2|TRBV7-8
CASSLRSGSFYEQYF
TGTGCCAGCAGCTTACGAAGCGGGAGCTTCTACGAGCAGTACTTC
>TRBJ2-1|few|15|-|TRBV19
CASSIIQSSYNEQFF
TGTGCCAGTAGTATAATCCAGAGCTCCTACAATGAGCAGTTCTTC
>TRBJ2-7|-|15|-|TRBV4-2
CASSKNTGSSYEQYF
TGTGCCAGCAGCAAAAACACAGGGAGTTCCTACGAGCAGTACTTC